The entry below describes one T cell receptor (beta chain). This sample stems from a study of blood T cell repertoires in COVID-19. Germline CDR1 and CDR2: SGHAT and FQNNGV. The V end was cut by 3 bases, the J end by 3 bases, with 12 bases between. The CDR3 contains 14 residues. Produced via immunoSEQ multiplex PCR; TCRdb's table is partial and in-frame only. In the table there are about 94,000 clones, 70% to 90% of which are singletons. The gene calls are TRBV11-2 and TRBJ2-7, with a possible D match to TRBD1 (5 bases). The receptor was isolated from a woman aged 55-70 years in a cohort sampled during active or convalescent COVID-19. Material: peripheral blood. The CDR3 is CASSLATESYEQYF. The CDR3 bases are TGTGCCAGCAGCTTGGCGACAGAGAGCTACGAGCAGTACTTC.